A single sample is the source of the 15 T cell receptor beta chains below, sequenced in a study of T cells in localized non-small cell lung cancer. TCRdb's table, derived via immunoSEQ multiplex PCR, lists solely in-frame clones and lacks some. The repertoire holds about 1,500 clones, with over 35% as singletons. This specimen consisted of lung tumor tissue, obtained before any cancer treatment. These receptor sequences come from a female donor older than 55 with stage II lung adenocarcinoma.

This clone came up a few times. The chain combines TRBV5-1 with TRBJ1-2, with a possible D match to TRBD1 (6 bases). Trimming left V 1 base short and J 7 bases short, with 14 bases between. The CDR3 has 14 amino acids. Germline assignment: CDR1 SGHRS and CDR2 YFSETQ. This chain's CDR3 is CASSLNRQDGGYTF. In DNA form, the CDR3 reads TGCGCCAGCAGCTTGAATAGACAGGATGGTGGCTACACCTTC.

This clone was seen a handful of times. Other DNA sequences in this sample translate to the same CDR3. The CDR3, as DNA: TGTGCCAGCAGCTTGGGAGCGGGGGCGACCGGGGAGCTGTTTTTT. Protein sequence: CASSLGAGATGELFF. V usage is TRBV11-3 and J usage is TRBJ2-2, with 8 bases identical to TRBD2. Per germline, CDR1 SGHNT and CDR2 YENEEA. The CDR3 has 15 residues. Unmatched junction bases numbered 5, after V lost 3 bases and J lost 5 bases.

This clone is medium-sized in the sample. The chain employs TRBV11-3 and TRBJ2-1; possibly TRBD1 or TRBD2 for D (5 bases each). Germline V gives CDR1 SGHNT, CDR2 YENEEA. The CDR3 runs 16 residues. The germline V and J ends were trimmed by 4 bases and 5 bases, with 18 bases remaining between them. The CDR3 spells CASSSRDARRNNEQFF. The DNA of the CDR3 is TGTGCCAGCAGCTCCCGGGACGCGAGACGGAACAATGAGCAGTTCTTC.

The chain combines TRBV5-1 with TRBJ1-1, with D maybe TRBD1 (6 bases). V dropped 4 bases and J dropped 1 base, with 14 bases sitting between them. This CDR3 is built from 15 residues. In germline, CDR1 is SGHRS, CDR2 YFSETQ. Written as DNA, the CDR3 is TGCGCCAGCAGCCCTGGGGGGGCAGGGAACACTGAAGCTTTCTTT. This encodes CASSPGGAGNTEAFF.

This chain uses TRBV27 with TRBJ2-3; D unclear. This CDR3 is 15 amino acids long. Germline V gene lookup returns CDR1 MNHEY and CDR2 SMNVEV (reference sequence). With 4 bases removed from V and 2 bases from J, the gap between germline ends came to 13 bases. CDR3 residues: CASSSPRLHTDTQYF. CDR3 in DNA: TGTGCCAGCAGTTCACCCAGGCTCCACACAGATACGCAGTATTTT.

The chain combines TRBV18 with TRBJ1-1; D is unclear. CDR3 length: 15 amino acids. With 6 bases removed from V and 1 base from J, the gap between germline ends came to 15 bases. Germline-derived CDR1 and CDR2 are KGHSH and LQKENI. As DNA, the CDR3 is TGTGCCAGCTCGCTTTTCGGTGGGGAGAACACTGAAGCTTTCTTT. Translated, it gives CASSLFGGENTEAFF.

In its sample, this clone is large (0.1 to 1%). V and J are TRBV18 and TRBJ2-1; possibly TRBD2 for D (6 bases). V was cut by 3 bases and J by 9 bases, with 9 bases left in between. The CDR3 loop spans 12 amino acids. Germline-derived CDR1 and CDR2 are KGHSH and LQKENI. CDR3 region: CASSPGLPEQFF. The CDR3 DNA reads as TGTGCCAGCTCACCGGGACTCCCTGAGCAGTTCTTC.

The rearrangement uses TRBV18 and TRBJ1-5; D is undetermined. With 2 bases removed from V and 2 bases from J, the gap between germline ends came to 16 bases. The CDR3 runs 17 residues. Germline-derived CDR1 and CDR2 are KGHSH and LQKENI. The CDR3 reads CASSPGQAATGNQPQHF. For the CDR3, the DNA is TGTGCCAGCTCACCAGGGCAGGCGGCGACCGGCAATCAGCCCCAGCATTTT.

V usage is TRBV14 and J usage is TRBJ1-1; D is undetermined. The CDR3 runs to 13 residues. The V and J ends lost 6 bases and 1 base respectively, with 9 bases between them. Germline V gives CDR1 SGHDN, CDR2 FVKESK. DNA of the CDR3: TGTGCCAGCAGTCAAACACCGAACACTGAAGCTTTCTTT. It is translated as CASSQTPNTEAFF.

V usage is TRBV18 and J usage is TRBJ2-1, with a possible D match to TRBD1 (6 bases). CDR1 KGHSH and CDR2 LQKENI come from the germline V gene. The CDR3 is 18 residues long. Trimming stripped 1 base from V and 4 bases from J, with 20 bases between. CDR3 nucleotides: TGTGCCAGCTCACCACTAGGTGGACAGACGGACGAGTACAATGAGCAGTTCTTC. This encodes CASSPLGGQTDEYNEQFF.

V usage is TRBV15 and J usage is TRBJ2-3; 11 bases align to TRBD2. The CDR3 extends over 16 amino acids. The germline CDR1 and CDR2 sequences are LNHNV and YYDKDF (reference sequence). V shed 3 bases, J shed 3 bases, and the junction held 5 bases outside the gene matches. This CDR3 is CATSRGTSGSTDTQYF. DNA for the CDR3: TGTGCCACCAGCAGGGGTACTAGCGGGAGTACAGATACGCAGTATTTT.

Concerning this clone: Relative to the germline gene, one junction end is altered; a read error may explain this. V gene TRBV11-3 combines with J gene TRBJ2-1; D unclear. This CDR3 comprises 16 residues. Germline V gives CDR1 SGHNT, CDR2 YENEEA. The CDR3 DNA reads as TGTGCCAGCAGCTTAGTGGCCCTCAGCTCCTACAATGAGCAATTCTTC. Translated, it gives CASSLVALSSYNEQFF. Full variable domain (remainder filled in from reference TRBV11-3 and TRBJ2-1): EAGVVQSPRYKIIEKKQPVAFWCNPISGHNTLYWYLQNLGQGPELLIRYENEEAVDDSQLPKDRFSAERLKGVDSTLKIQPAELGDSAVYLCASSLVALSSYNEQFFGPGTRLTVL.

CDR3 in amino acids: CAIRWELDYGYTF. Written as DNA, the CDR3 is TGTGCCATCAGGTGGGAACTAGACTATGGCTACACCTTC. This chain joins TRBV6-8 and TRBJ1-2; D is uncertain. The CDR3 sequence is 13 residues long. Germline assignment: CDR1 MNHGY and CDR2 SAAAGT. The V end was cut by 10 bases, the J end by 3 bases, with 15 bases between.

This chain joins TRBV6-8 and TRBJ1-1, with D unresolved. CDR3 length: 13 residues. V lost 8 bases to trimming and J lost 3 bases, with 13 bases between them. Germline V gene lookup returns CDR1 MNHGY and CDR2 SAAAGT. The CDR3 DNA is TGTGCCAGCCAACCATCGGCAGACACTGAAGCTTTCTTT. It translates to CASQPSADTEAFF.

This clone showed up just once. The rearrangement uses TRBV19 and TRBJ2-5, with 10 bases lining up with TRBD1. The CDR3 consists of 15 residues. The trim removed 4 bases at V and 5 bases at J, leaving 7 bases unmatched. Germline V CDR1 and CDR2: LNHDA, SQIVND (reference sequence). The CDR3 protein is CASSKGQGDLETQYF. The CDR3 DNA is TGTGCCAGTAGTAAAGGACAGGGGGATTTGGAGACCCAGTACTTC.